This entry lists 20 T cell receptor beta chains sequenced from one sample in a study of blood T cells in healthy people across ages. Next came a second PCR, run for about 6 to 11 cycles, which used a sample-barcoded 5' primer along with a J-beta primer mix. TCRdb fed the 5' RACE reads into MiXCR, producing one record per CDR3 protein. The sample records some 1.4 million distinct CDR3 sequences, about 43% being singletons. Sequencing used blood. Receptors originate from a woman between 18 and 29 years old in good health.

This clonotype was seen more than once but under ten times. The chain employs TRBV15 and TRBJ2-7; D not resolved. Looked up from germline, CDR1 is LNHNV and CDR2 is YYDKDF (reference sequence). V lost 5 bases, J lost 5 bases, and 19 bases lay in between. The CDR3 consists of 15 residues. The CDR3 spells CATSRTRKDYDEQYF. The CDR3 bases are TGTGCCACCAGCCGCACGAGGAAGGATTACGACGAGCAGTACTTC.

This clonotype was observed at least ten times. The gene calls are TRBV5-1 and TRBJ2-7; tentatively, D is TRBD1 (5 bases). The CDR3 has 14 amino acids. Trimming cost V 5 bases and J 5 bases, with 17 bases left between them. Germline CDR1 and CDR2: SGHRS and YFSETQ. The CDR3 DNA reads as TGCGCCAGCAGGCCTGTAGGGGCAAGTCACGAGCAGTACTTC. Protein sequence: CASRPVGASHEQYF.

The table lists this clonotype with many counts. The gene calls are TRBV4-2 and TRBJ2-1; 7 nucleotides agree with TRBD2. The CDR3 sequence is 17 residues long. Germline CDR1 and CDR2: LGHNA and YNFKEQ. The J segment lost 2 bases and the V segment lost 1 base, leaving 8 bases of the junction unmatched. CDR3 nucleotides: TGTGCCAGCAGCCAAGTAGCTTCCAGCGGGACCTACAATGAGCAGTTCTTC. Protein sequence: CASSQVASSGTYNEQFF.

V is TRBV3-1 and J is TRBJ2-5, with D perhaps matching TRBD2 (5 bases). CDR3 size: 13 residues. The V end lost 1 base, the J end lost 11 bases, and 14 bases lay between the germline ends. Germline CDR1 LGHDT, CDR2 YNNKEL (reference sequence). Written as DNA, the CDR3 is TGTGCCAGCAGCCAAGCCGGGGAGAGAGAGCAGTACTTC. Protein: CASSQAGEREQYF.

The chain uses TRBV20-1 and TRBJ2-7, with D perhaps matching TRBD1 or TRBD2 (5 bases each). V was trimmed by 6 bases and J by 2 bases, leaving 20 bases between them. The length of the CDR3 is 15 residues. Germline CDR1 and CDR2: DFQATT and SNEGSKA (reference sequence). CDR3 sequence: CSAPKLAGSAYEQYF. CDR3 DNA: TGCAGTGCCCCCAAGTTGGCAGGGAGTGCCTACGAGCAGTACTTC.

On this clonotype: The junction departs from germline at one end; a sequencing error may be responsible. This chain links TRBV20-1 with TRBJ2-4; possible D gene TRBD2, 5 bases. The CDR3 runs 12 residues. The V gene's germline CDR1 is DFQATT and CDR2 SNEGSKA (reference sequence). The CDR3 here is CSTRDPGFEQYF. The CDR3 DNA reads as TGCAGTACTAGAGATCCCGGTTTTGAGCAGTACTTC.

This clonotype was recorded a few times. CDR3 nucleotides: TGTGCCAGCAGTTACTCAACAGGTACGAACAATGAGCAGTTCTTC. It is translated as CASSYSTGTNNEQFF. The J gene is TRBJ2-1, the V gene TRBV6-5; a possible D gene is TRBD1 (5 bases). Between the trimmed V and J ends, which lost 0 bases and 5 bases, there was a span of 11 bases. CDR3 length equals 15 residues. CDR1 and CDR2 from the germline V gene are MNHEY and SVGAGI.

This rearrangement joins TRBV10-3 to TRBJ1-1, with a weak D call TRBD1 (6 bases). Germline V CDR1 and CDR2: ENHRY, SYGVKD. The CDR3 is 15 amino acids. V lost 3 bases, J lost 1 base, and 12 bases lay in between. The CDR3 DNA reads as TGTGCCATCAGTGAAGAGGACAGTGGGAACACTGAAGCTTTCTTT. Amino acids: CAISEEDSGNTEAFF.

The chain uses TRBV6-7 and TRBJ2-2; the D is unclear. TRBV6-7 is treated as an ORF (open reading frame) with a function not yet certain. The V gene lost 4 bases and the J gene lost 0 bases, with 12 bases spanning the gap. This CDR3 is built from 16 residues. The chain's CDR3 is CASSSTPVPNTGELFF. CDR3 bases: TGTGCCAGCAGTTCTACTCCGGTCCCGAACACCGGGGAGCTGTTTTTT.

This chain joins TRBV5-1 and TRBJ2-1, with TRBD2 as a possible D gene (5 bases). Near its end, the DNA agrees better with TRBJ2-7, so the J call may be wrong. Per the germline V gene, CDR1 is SGHRS and CDR2 is YFSETQ. The CDR3 runs 15 residues. The CDR3 loop is CASSLVGSEHNEQYF. CDR3 in DNA: TGCGCCAGCAGCTTGGTTGGTAGCGAGCACAATGAGCAGTACTTC.

There are a few counts of this clonotype. The J gene is TRBJ2-1, the V gene TRBV20-1; 9 bases fit TRBD2. Per germline, CDR1 DFQATT and CDR2 SNEGSKA (reference sequence). The CDR3 length is 16 residues. Losses at the gene ends were 6 bases for V and 5 bases for J; bases not matched to a gene: 14. CDR3 DNA: TGCAGTGCGACTACCCCCGGGACTAGCTATCACAATGAGCAGTTCTTC. Amino acid sequence: CSATTPGTSYHNEQFF.

The sample holds a few counts of this clonotype. The V gene is TRBV10-3, the J gene TRBJ2-7, with TRBD1 matching over 9 bases. The CDR3 runs 12 residues. Germline V gene lookup returns CDR1 ENHRY and CDR2 SYGVKD. V lost 6 bases and J lost 5; bases outside the gene matches: 2. CDR3 residues: CAIRQGADEQYF. The CDR3 DNA sequence: TGTGCCATCAGACAGGGGGCCGACGAGCAGTACTTC.

This clonotype has just a few counts. The chain employs TRBV4-2 and TRBJ2-1, with D unresolved. Germline CDR1 and CDR2: LGHNA and YNFKEQ. The CDR3 is made up of 17 amino acids. V shed 1 base and J shed 1 base, with 14 bases lying between them. CDR3 protein: CASSQGVRVSSYNEQFF. The CDR3 nucleotides are TGTGCCAGCAGCCAAGGAGTACGGGTCTCTTCCTACAATGAGCAGTTCTTC.

A note on this clonotype: One base away lies a much larger clone, so this may be a sequencing read error. This rearrangement joins TRBV27 to TRBJ1-6; 7 bases align to TRBD1. CDR3 size: 16 residues. Germline V gene sequence: CDR1 MNHEY, CDR2 SMNVEV (reference sequence). For the CDR3, the DNA is TGTGCCAGCACCCTTAGGCGGGACAGCAAGAATTCACCCCCCCACTTT. Protein product: CASTLRRDSKNSPPHF.

This rearrangement joins TRBV15 to TRBJ2-5, with 10 bases that match TRBD2. J was trimmed by 2 bases and V by 0 bases; bases with no gene match: 9. CDR1 LNHNV and CDR2 YYDKDF come from the germline V gene (reference sequence). The CDR3 has 18 amino acids. CDR3: CATSRDFLSGGEQETQYF. The CDR3 DNA reads as TGTGCCACCAGCAGAGATTTTTTGAGCGGGGGGGAACAAGAGACCCAGTACTTC.

The chain joins TRBV6-2 or TRBV6-3 to TRBJ2-5; D tentatively reads TRBD1 or TRBD2 (5 bases each). From germline, CDR1 is MNHEY and CDR2 SVGEGT. The CDR3 runs 17 residues. Trimming took 4 bases from V and 11 from J, leaving 29 bases between them. CDR3 protein: CASSFTSRDALNCQQYF. CDR3 in DNA: TGTGCCAGCAGTTTTACCTCCCGGGACGCATTAAACTGTCAGCAGTACTTC.

On this clonotype itself: At one end the junction does not follow the germline gene, possibly because of a read error. The chain combines TRBV4-1 with TRBJ2-3; no definite D call. This CDR3 has 12 amino acids. Germline assignment: CDR1 MGHRA and CDR2 YSYEKL. Here the CDR3 DNA reads TGCGCCAGCAACCAAGTCGGAGATACGCAGTATTTT. Translation: CASNQVGDTQYF.

This clonotype was seen a few times. The chain links TRBV20-1 to TRBJ2-1; possible D gene TRBD2, 6 bases. Germline CDR1 DFQATT, CDR2 SNEGSKA (reference sequence). Trimming removed 3 bases at V and 8 bases at J, with 20 bases between. The CDR3 has 15 amino acids. The CDR3 nucleotides are TGCAGTGCTAGTCTGCGGGGAGTCAGGTTCGATGAGCAGTTCTTC. This translates into CSASLRGVRFDEQFF.

The chain joins TRBV10-1 to TRBJ1-6, with D hard to call. Germline CDR1 is WNHNN and CDR2 is SYGVQD (reference sequence). The CDR3 spans 9 residues. The V end was cut by 10 bases, the J end by 8 bases, with 3 bases between. As DNA, the CDR3 is TGCGCCAAACATTCACCCCTCCACTTT. It specifies CAKHSPLHF.

The chain uses TRBV3-1 and TRBJ1-2, with 10 bases aligning to TRBD1. The CDR3 runs to 15 residues. Germline CDR1 LGHDT, CDR2 YNNKEL (reference sequence). The J segment lost 4 bases and the V segment lost 5 bases, leaving 7 bases of the junction unmatched. In nucleotides, the CDR3 is TGTGCCAGCAGCTTTAGACAGGGGGCGGCCTATGGCTACACCTTC. Encoded protein: CASSFRQGAAYGYTF.